The clone carrying this T cell receptor beta chain was picked up a small number of times. Its antigen is still unknown. Isolated RNA was reverse transcribed in full, so expressed TCRB transcripts were sequenced. TCRdb keeps only in-frame clones here, not all; method: immunoSEQ multiplex PCR. This sample yields a few hundred thousand clones, of which 11% are seen a single time; 1% to 1.5% belongs to the top ten. The sample belongs to a study of beta chain features in type 1 diabetes. Study context: Across all samples, about 100,000,000 sorted cells were examined.

Naive, central memory, regulatory and stem cell-like memory cells within the CD4+ compartment were sorted using CD45RO/CCR7/CD25/CD127/CD95/CD27. Study-wide points: All four CD4+ subsets of Type 1 diabetes patients contained TCRB CDR3s that were moderately but significantly shorter. PCR could preferentially amplify shorter templates, alike in patients and controls.

V shed 2 bases and J shed 8 bases, with 10 bases lying between them. Germline V gene data show CDR1 as MNHEY and CDR2 as SVGAGI. The CDR3 has 13 amino acids. The chain is built from TRBV6-5 and TRBJ2-1; no clear D gene. This sequence was found in a man between 18 and 35 years old in good health. Sample: central memory CD4+ T cells from blood. The DNA for the CDR3 is TGTGCCAGCAGTTACCGGCTAGTTGATGAGCAGTTCTTC. Protein: CASSYRLVDEQFF.